Below, 13 T cell receptor beta chains from the same sample are listed, as sequenced in a study of shared clonotypes between healthy human individuals. Profiled with immunoSEQ multiplex PCR; TCRdb holds only in-frame clones, not every one. The repertoire holds over 2 million clones, 80% to 95% seen once, with about 0.41% in the top ten. Source material: naive CD4+ T cells from PBMCs. Subset specified: CD45RA+ positively selected. The receptor source for this set is a young man in good health. Some clones in this sample may be carry-over from other donors' samples.

This clone occurred once. The gene calls are TRBV18 and TRBJ1-1; unclear D gene. This CDR3 region has 16 residues. CDR1 KGHSH and CDR2 LQKENI come from the germline V gene. The V gene lost 4 bases and the J gene lost 5 bases, with 20 bases spanning the gap. The CDR3 bases are TGTGCCAGCTCACTGTCTCCGCTTTACAGCGTAACTGAAGCTTTCTTT. It translates to CASSLSPLYSVTEAFF.

The chain recombines TRBV7-2 with TRBJ1-5; 7 nucleotides align to TRBD1. The CDR3 totals 14 residues. From germline, CDR1 is SGHTA and CDR2 FQGNSA. With 3 bases clipped from V and 3 bases from J, the junction kept 2 bases outside the gene matches. Written as DNA, the CDR3 is TGTGCCAGCAGCTTGGACAGGAACAATCAGCCCCAGCATTTT. It translates to CASSLDRNNQPQHF.

A note on this clone: This specimen includes other DNA sequences encoding the same CDR3. The chain uses TRBV5-1 and TRBJ2-5, with D unclear. CDR1 is SGHRS and CDR2 is YFSETQ in the germline V gene. The CDR3 is 13 residues long. Trimming removed 5 bases from V and 0 bases from J, with 8 bases in between. The CDR3 spells CASSRVYQETQYF. CDR3 in DNA: TGCGCCAGCAGTAGAGTATACCAAGAGACCCAGTACTTC.

The chain links TRBV18 to TRBJ2-7; 10 nucleotides match TRBD1. This CDR3 has 15 residues. J was trimmed by 4 bases and V by 1 base; bases with no gene match: 4. CDR1 and CDR2 from the germline V gene are KGHSH and LQKENI. CDR3 coding DNA: TGTGCCAGCTCACCACTTGGGACAGGGGCTTACGAGCAGTACTTC. It translates to CASSPLGTGAYEQYF. Using reference TRBV18 and TRBJ2-7 for the parts outside the CDR3, the full variable domain is NAGVMQNPRHLVRRRGQEARLRCSPMKGHSHVYWYRQLPEEGLKFMVYLQKENIIDESGMPKERFSAEFPKEGPSILRIQQVVRGDSAAYFCASSPLGTGAYEQYFGPGTRLTVT.

CDR3 DNA: TGTGCCAGCAGCGAGTGGGGACGGGAGTTCTACAATGAGCAGTTCTTC. Residues: CASSEWGREFYNEQFF. This sequence joins TRBV7-3 and TRBJ2-1; D might be TRBD2 (6 bases). In germline, CDR1 is SGHTA, CDR2 FQGTGA. The CDR3 has 16 amino acids. V was cut by 5 bases and J by 3 bases, with 17 bases left in between. The complete variable domain, with remaining parts taken from reference TRBV7-3 and TRBJ2-1, reads GAGVSQTPSNKVTEKGKYVELRCDPISGHTALYWYRQSLGQGPEFLIYFQGTGAADDSGLPNDRFFAVRPEGSVSTLKIQRTERGDSAVYLCASSEWGREFYNEQFFGPGTRLTVL.

The rearrangement links TRBV28 to TRBJ1-1, with D possibly TRBD1 on 5 matching bases. Germline V gene sequence: CDR1 MDHEN, CDR2 SYDVKM. Trimming left V 5 bases short and J 2 bases short, with 12 bases between. The CDR3 extends over 14 amino acids. The CDR3 sequence is CASSPQGYNTEAFF. The DNA for the CDR3 is TGTGCCAGCAGTCCTCAGGGATATAACACTGAAGCTTTCTTT.

This clone has just a few counts. This chain links TRBV14 with TRBJ1-1, with a weak D call TRBD1 (5 bases). V lost 0 bases and J 4 bases, leaving 15 bases between the germline ends. The CDR3 sequence is 16 residues long. Per the germline V gene, CDR1 is SGHDN and CDR2 is FVKESK. CDR3 nucleotides: TGTGCCAGCAGCCAAGACAATTGGAGACAGTCCACTGAAGCTTTCTTT. Translating gives CASSQDNWRQSTEAFF.

The chain has TRBV29-1 and TRBJ2-1; D possibly corresponds to TRBD2 (7 bases). V was cut by 7 bases and J by 2 bases, with 15 bases left in between. Germline-derived CDR1 and CDR2 are SQVTM and ANQGSEA. This CDR3 spans 14 amino acids. The CDR3 DNA is TGCAGCGCCGAGTGGGGGGGCGCCTACAATGAGCAGTTCTTC. It specifies CSAEWGGAYNEQFF.

This clone was observed a single time. V and J are TRBV5-1 and TRBJ1-1; TRBD1 is a possible D gene (5 bases). The length of the CDR3 is 16 residues. With 0 bases removed from V and 2 bases from J, the gap between germline ends came to 14 bases. Germline CDR1 is SGHRS and CDR2 is YFSETQ. In DNA form, the CDR3 reads TGCGCCAGCAGCTTGGACGCCCGACAGTCAAACACTGAAGCTTTCTTT. Protein sequence: CASSLDARQSNTEAFF. Full variable domain (missing parts from reference TRBV5-1 and TRBJ1-1): KAGVTQTPRYLIKTRGQQVTLSCSPISGHRSVSWYQQTPGQGLQFLFEYFSETQRNKGNFPGRFSGRQFSNSRSEMNVSTLELGDSALYLCASSLDARQSNTEAFFGQGTRLTVV.

This chain connects TRBV6-1 to TRBJ2-7; 8 bases align to TRBD2. Trimming took 8 bases from V and 1 from J; bases not matched to a gene: 7. The germline V gene has CDR1 MNHNS and CDR2 SASEGT. This CDR3 contains 14 residues. The CDR3 loop is CASYRAGASYEQYF. CDR3 in DNA: TGTGCCAGCTATCGAGCGGGGGCGTCCTACGAGCAGTACTTC.

The V call is TRBV9, the J call TRBJ2-3, with 8 bases aligning to TRBD2. CDR1 and CDR2 (germline): SGDLS, YYNGEE. V gave up 2 bases and J gave up 0 bases; unmatched junction bases: 14. The CDR3 has 19 residues. The CDR3 DNA sequence: TGTGCCAGCAGCGTTTTTGGCCTAGCGGGTATTTCTAGCACAGATACGCAGTATTTT. It specifies CASSVFGLAGISSTDTQYF.

The V gene is TRBV30, the J gene TRBJ1-1; possibly TRBD1 for D (6 bases). V was trimmed by 3 bases and J by 4 bases, leaving 15 bases between them. The CDR3 extends over 14 amino acids. CDR1 and CDR2 (germline): GTSNPN, SVGIG (reference sequence). CDR3 protein: CAWSVTGASTEAFF. DNA of the CDR3: TGTGCCTGGAGCGTCACGGGGGCGAGCACTGAAGCTTTCTTT. The whole variable domain, remainder taken from reference TRBV30 and TRBJ1-1, is SQTIHQWPATLVQPVGSPLSLECTVEGTSNPNLYWYRQAAGRGLQLLFYSVGIGQISSEVPQNLSASRPQDRQFILSSKKLLLSDSGFYLCAWSVTGASTEAFFGQGTRLTVV.

The genes are TRBV18 and TRBJ2-7; 7 bases agree with TRBD1. This CDR3 contains 15 residues. Germline V CDR1 and CDR2: KGHSH, LQKENI. With 2 bases clipped from V and 6 bases from J, the junction kept 10 bases outside the gene matches. The CDR3 sequence is CASSPEDRLVGEQYF. As DNA, the CDR3 is TGTGCCAGCTCACCAGAGGACAGGTTAGTAGGCGAGCAGTACTTC.